The entry that follows covers one T cell receptor beta chain sequence. These data come from a study of blood T cell repertoires in COVID-19. Looking at the study overall: The samples span acute and convalescent COVID-19 from the United States, Italy and Spain. In each case, the material was cDNA or gDNA derived from T cells, B-cell-depleted T cells, or PBMCs.

Authors' methods: Counts of nucleated cells, estimated from reference gene primer amplification, were obtained. Only in-frame clones appear in the TCRdb table, and some are missing; sequencing was by immunoSEQ multiplex PCR. V, J and clone size are those of that table, while D and trimming were read from the DNA. The sample consists of 180,000 or so clones, over 75% of them appearing once. Germline CDR1 KGHDR, CDR2 SFDVKD. The CDR3 totals 16 residues. V lost 4 bases and J 4 bases, leaving 15 bases between the germline ends. The V call is TRBV24-1, the J call TRBJ2-2; maybe TRBD2 (6 bases). The sequenced sample consisted of peripheral blood. The clonotype comes from a man in his sixties who had recovered from COVID-19. CDR3 loop: CATSDSSGVGTGELFF. CDR3 nucleotides: TGTGCCACCAGTGACTCCTCGGGGGTAGGCACCGGGGAGCTGTTTTTT.